The rows below give T cell receptor beta chains drawn from one sample of a study of beta chain features in type 1 diabetes. Using immunoSEQ multiplex PCR, the repertoire was profiled, and TCRdb retains in-frame clones only, with some absent. Here the sample spans about 270,000 clones, 14% being singletons. Sequencing was carried out using naive CD4+ T cells from blood. The receptors stem from a man aged 25 to 40 with type 1 diabetes. Each CDR3 is given with its conserved first and last residue. The D gene is left open where the match is weak. Size is omitted from some rows. Given values are once, few, many or a class for expanded clones.

TRBJ2-3 | TRBV28 | NA | TRBD2 | TGTGCCAGCAGTCCCTGGGGGAGCGGGAGGGATGGAGATACGCAGTATTTT | CASSPWGSGRDGDTQYF
TRBJ1-2 | TRBV9 | few | NA | TGTGCCAGCAGCGTTACAGAGTACTATGGCTACACCTTC | CASSVTEYYGYTF
TRBJ2-3 | TRBV7-2 | NA | NA | TGTGCCAGCAGCTTAGAGGCGGTAGATACGCAGTATTTT | CASSLEAVDTQYF
TRBJ2-3 | TRBV10-3 | few | NA | TGTGCCATCAGTGATTGGGGCTCGCCTGGCACAGATACGCAGTATTTT | CAISDWGSPGTDTQYF
TRBJ2-3 | TRBV5-1 | NA | NA | TGCGCCAGCAGCTTTGAAGCTGCAGATACGCAGTATTTT | CASSFEAADTQYF
TRBJ1-1 | TRBV20-1 | NA | TRBD1 | TGCAGTGCCGACAGGGACAGGGACGCTTTCTTT | CSADRDRDAFF
TRBJ2-3 | TRBV2 | NA | NA | TGTGCCAGCAAGTTGCGGCGGAGCACAGATACGCAGTATTTT | CASKLRRSTDTQYF
TRBJ1-4 | TRBV7-6 | NA | TRBD1 | TGTGCCAGCGCCGTGTCCCAGGGACAGCTAAATGAAAAACTGTTTTTT | CASAVSQGQLNEKLFF
TRBJ2-5 | TRBV18 | NA | NA | TGTGCCAGCTCACCACCGACCAGGGTAGAGACCCAGTACTTC | CASSPPTRVETQYF
TRBJ1-1 | TRBV27 | few | NA | TGTGCCAGCAGTATCGACAGGTCTGAAGCTTTCTTT | CASSIDRSEAFF
TRBJ2-3 | TRBV11-3 | NA | NA | TGTGCCAGCAGTTATAGCACAGATACGCAGTATTTT | CASSYSTDTQYF
TRBJ2-3 | TRBV25-1 | few | NA | TGTGCCAGCAGTGAACCCACTAACACAGATACGCAGTATTTT | CASSEPTNTDTQYF
TRBJ2-4 | TRBV28 | few | TRBD2 | TGTGCCAGCACCCCGGGACTAGCGGGAGACATTCAGTACTTC | CASTPGLAGDIQYF
TRBJ2-1 | TRBV28 | NA | TRBD2 | TGTGCCAGCAGTCCCGTAACTAGCGGGAGTGTATATGAGCAGTTCTTC | CASSPVTSGSVYEQFF
TRBJ2-1 | TRBV11-1 | NA | TRBD2 | TGTGCCAGCAGCCTCCTTAGCGGGACTAGCAACAATGAGCAGTTCTTC | CASSLLSGTSNNEQFF
TRBJ1-2 | TRBV15 | few | TRBD1 | TGTGCCACCAGCAGGGCCCAGGACAGGGAGAAGGATGACTATGGCTACACCTTC | CATSRAQDREKDDYGYTF
TRBJ2-7 | TRBV27 | few | TRBD1 | TGTGCCAGCAGTTTGGGCCGCCCACCGGGACAGACTTACTTC | CASSLGRPPGQTYF
TRBJ1-4 | TRBV7-2 | NA | NA | TGTGCCAGCAGCTTACGTGTTTCTAATGAAAAACTGTTTTTT | CASSLRVSNEKLFF
TRBJ2-7 | TRBV5-1 | NA | TRBD2 | TGCGCCAGCAGCTTGATAGGGACTAGCGGGACAGTCTCCTACGAGCAGTACTTC | CASSLIGTSGTVSYEQYF
TRBJ2-3 | TRBV18 | few | NA | TGTGCCAGCTCACCAGGGCGGGGACCAGATACGCAGTATTTT | CASSPGRGPDTQYF
TRBJ2-6 | TRBV19 | few | NA | TGTGCCAGTAGAACTGACAGCAACGTCCTGACTTTC | CASRTDSNVLTF
TRBJ2-7 | TRBV28 | NA | NA | TGTGCCACCACGAGGGGGGGGGCTGACGAGCAGTACTTC | CATTRGGADEQYF
TRBJ2-2 | TRBV14 | NA | NA | TGTGCCAGCAGCCAGCGTCCACCGAACACCGGGGAGCTGTTTTTT | CASSQRPPNTGELFF
TRBJ2-7 | TRBV28 | NA | NA | TGTGCCAGCAGTCCGCGACGGCCAGGAGGGGGCGGCGAGCAGTACTTC | CASSPRRPGGGGEQYF
TRBJ2-2 | TRBV4-3 | few | NA | TGCGCCAGCAGCATTGCGGGACAGACCGGGGAGCTGTTTTTT | CASSIAGQTGELFF
TRBJ2-1 | TRBV11-2 | few | TRBD2 | TGTGCCAGCAGCTTCAAAGGACTAGCGGATGAGCAGTTCTTC | CASSFKGLADEQFF
TRBJ2-7 | TRBV7-3 | NA | TRBD1 | TGTGCCAGCAGCTTAAGACCTTGGGACAGCTCCTACGAGCAGTACTTC | CASSLRPWDSSYEQYF
TRBJ2-7 | TRBV5-1 | NA | TRBD2 | TGCGCCAGCAGAAGACAGGGGACTAGCGGGAGGAACCCCTACGAGCAGTACTTC | CASRRQGTSGRNPYEQYF
TRBJ2-3 | TRBV6-5 | few | NA | TGTGCCAGCAGTTACACTACGAGCACAGATACGCAGTATTTT | CASSYTTSTDTQYF
TRBJ1-2 | TRBV19 | NA | NA | TGTGCCAGTAGTGGCCTAGGAGGGAGGAGCTATGGCTACACCTTC | CASSGLGGRSYGYTF
TRBJ2-3 | TRBV6-4 | few | TRBD2 | TGTGCCAGCAGGGACGCGGGAGGGCCAACAGATACGCAGTATTTT | CASRDAGGPTDTQYF
TRBJ2-2 | TRBV5-5 | NA | NA | TGTGCCAGCAGCTTAGCCGCGAACACCGGGGAGCTGTTTTTT | CASSLAANTGELFF
TRBJ1-4 | TRBV7-9 | few | NA | TGTGCCAGCAGCTCGGGAGTCAATAATGAAAAACTGTTTTTT | CASSSGVNNEKLFF
TRBJ2-5 | TRBV28 | NA | TRBD1 | TGTGCCAGCAGTTTTCTACAGGGGGGTGTAGAGACCCAGTACTTC | CASSFLQGGVETQYF
TRBJ2-7 | TRBV7-8 | NA | NA | TGTGCCAGCAGCCCGAGGACTGTATACGAGCAGTACTTC | CASSPRTVYEQYF
TRBJ2-1 | TRBV7-2 | few | NA | TGTGCCAGCAGCTCTAGAGGGAGCAATGAGCAGTTCTTC | CASSSRGSNEQFF
TRBJ2-6 | TRBV7-8 | few | NA | TGTGCCAGCAGCTTAGTTGGTCGGAGACCTGGGGCCAACGTCCTGACTTTC | CASSLVGRRPGANVLTF
TRBJ1-1 | TRBV9 | few | NA | TGTGCCAGCGCTACACGGGACACTGAAGCTTTCTTT | CASATRDTEAFF
TRBJ2-1 | TRBV7-9 | NA | NA | TGTGCCAGCAGCCCCCGGGACTCCAGCCGTGATGAGCAGTTCTTC | CASSPRDSSRDEQFF
TRBJ2-2 | TRBV14 | few | NA | TGTGCCAGCAGCCGAAATGGGGAGAGTGTTACCGGGGAGCTGTTTTTT | CASSRNGESVTGELFF
TRBJ2-4 | TRBV28 | NA | TRBD1 | TGTGCCAGCAGGGGGACAGGTTTGAACATTCAGTACTTC | CASRGTGLNIQYF
TRBJ2-1 | TRBV28 | NA | TRBD2 | TGTGCCAGCAGTTCCAGCGGGAGAGCTCCATCATACAATGAGCAGTTCTTC | CASSSSGRAPSYNEQFF
TRBJ2-2 | TRBV28 | NA | NA | TGTGCCAGCAGTTTGTATGCAGAAACCGGGGAGCTGTTTTTT | CASSLYAETGELFF
TRBJ2-5 | TRBV4-2 | once | TRBD1 | TGTGCCAGCAGCCAAGATCCGGGACAGGGTGGAGAGACCCAGTACTTC | CASSQDPGQGGETQYF
TRBJ2-5 | TRBV4-2 | few | TRBD2 | TGTGCCAGCAGCTTGGACCCTAGCGGGATCCAGGAGACCCAGTACTTC | CASSLDPSGIQETQYF
TRBJ2-5 | TRBV2 | few | NA | TGTGCCAGCAGTGAAAGACTAGAGGGCGAGACCCAGTACTTC | CASSERLEGETQYF
TRBJ2-3 | TRBV21-1 | few | NA | TGTGCCAGCAGCAAAGAGGGGCCTAGCGGGAGGCCGACCGTCAGCACAGATACGCAGTATTTT | CASSKEGPSGRPTVSTDTQYF
TRBJ2-7 | TRBV5-6 | once | TRBD2 | TGTGCCAGCAGCTTGGCACTAGCGGGAGTGGGTTACGAGCAGTACTTC | CASSLALAGVGYEQYF
TRBJ1-2 | TRBV6-5 | once | NA | TGTGCCAGCAGCCCCGGGAAGAGGTATGGCTACACCTTC | CASSPGKRYGYTF
TRBJ2-1 | TRBV9 | NA | TRBD2 | TGTGCCAGCAGCGTAGAAGTTAGCGGGAGGTCCAATGAGCAGTTCTTC | CASSVEVSGRSNEQFF
TRBJ1-1 | TRBV30 | NA | NA | TGTGCCTGGAGTGGGGGTCAGGGGACTGAAGCTTTCTTT | CAWSGGQGTEAFF
TRBJ1-2 | TRBV28 | few | TRBD1 | TGTGCCAGCAGTTCGCCGGGACAGGGGGCAATTGGCTACACCTTC | CASSSPGQGAIGYTF
TRBJ1-3 | TRBV28 | few | NA | TGTGCCAGCAGTTCAGGGCCAGCCTCTGGAAACACCATATATTTT | CASSSGPASGNTIYF
TRBJ2-7 | TRBV9 | NA | NA | TGTGCCAGCAGCGTAGGAGGGCTTTTGACCTACGAGCAGTACTTC | CASSVGGLLTYEQYF
TRBJ2-3 | TRBV7-9 | few | NA | TGTGCCAGCAGTGGGCGGGGAATGGATACGCAGTATTTT | CASSGRGMDTQYF
TRBJ2-7 | TRBV28 | NA | NA | TGTGCCAGCAGTTTGCCAGGGCTTTACGAGCAGTACTTC | CASSLPGLYEQYF
TRBJ1-1 | TRBV5-1 | few | TRBD1 | TGCGCCAGCAGCTCCAACAGGGGAGGCACTGAAGCTTTCTTT | CASSSNRGGTEAFF
TRBJ2-1 | TRBV11-2 | NA | NA | TGTGCCAGCAGCCTCGACTGGAATGAGCAGTTCTTC | CASSLDWNEQFF
TRBJ2-5 | TRBV7-3 | NA | NA | TGTGCCAGCAGCTTAAATGCGGGGCAAGAGACCCAGTACTTC | CASSLNAGQETQYF
TRBJ2-3 | TRBV30 | NA | NA | TGTGCCTGGAGTGTCAGGGGAGCCACAGATACGCAGTATTTT | CAWSVRGATDTQYF